This T cell receptor beta chain was profiled in a study of T cells in Graves' hyperthyroidism and ophthalmopathy. TCR beta CDR3 region amplification was performed from RNA transcripts. HTBI primers were used for first-round RT-PCR of the TCR CDR3. MiXCR, run by TCRdb on the multiplex PCR reads, gives a single entry per CDR3 protein. Among approximately 200,000 distinct CDR3 sequences, around 17% were seen once, and the ten largest hold about 45%. Germline V gene data show CDR1 as SEHNR and CDR2 as FQNEAQ (reference sequence). The CDR3 spans 17 residues. The V end lost 4 bases, the J end lost 0 bases, and 13 bases lay between the germline ends.

The sample consisted of blood. The clonotype was recovered from a man aged 40-49 years with Graves' hyperthyroidism. The J gene is TRBJ2-6, the V gene TRBV7-9, with D perhaps TRBD2 (6 bases). The CDR3 spells CASSSGTGSSGANVLTF. The CDR3 bases are TGTGCCAGCAGCTCTGGGACTGGGAGCTCTGGGGCCAACGTCCTGACTTTC.